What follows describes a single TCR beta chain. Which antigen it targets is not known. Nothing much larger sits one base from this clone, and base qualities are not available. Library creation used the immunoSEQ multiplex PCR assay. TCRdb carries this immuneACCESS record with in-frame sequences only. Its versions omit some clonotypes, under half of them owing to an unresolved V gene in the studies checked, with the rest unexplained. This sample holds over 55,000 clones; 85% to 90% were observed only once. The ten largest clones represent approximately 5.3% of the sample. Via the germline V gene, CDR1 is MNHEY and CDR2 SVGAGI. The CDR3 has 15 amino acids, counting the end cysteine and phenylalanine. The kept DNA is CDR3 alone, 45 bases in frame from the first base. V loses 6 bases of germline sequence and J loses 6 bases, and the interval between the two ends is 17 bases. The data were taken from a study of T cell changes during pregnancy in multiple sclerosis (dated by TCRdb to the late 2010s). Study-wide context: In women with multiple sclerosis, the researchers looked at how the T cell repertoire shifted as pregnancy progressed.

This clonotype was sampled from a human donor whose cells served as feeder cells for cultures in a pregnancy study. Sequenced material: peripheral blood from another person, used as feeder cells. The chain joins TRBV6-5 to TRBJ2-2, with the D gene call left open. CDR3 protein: CASSDSSFESGELFF. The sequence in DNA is TGTGCCAGCAGCGACTCGTCCTTCGAGTCCGGGGAGCTGTTTTTT.